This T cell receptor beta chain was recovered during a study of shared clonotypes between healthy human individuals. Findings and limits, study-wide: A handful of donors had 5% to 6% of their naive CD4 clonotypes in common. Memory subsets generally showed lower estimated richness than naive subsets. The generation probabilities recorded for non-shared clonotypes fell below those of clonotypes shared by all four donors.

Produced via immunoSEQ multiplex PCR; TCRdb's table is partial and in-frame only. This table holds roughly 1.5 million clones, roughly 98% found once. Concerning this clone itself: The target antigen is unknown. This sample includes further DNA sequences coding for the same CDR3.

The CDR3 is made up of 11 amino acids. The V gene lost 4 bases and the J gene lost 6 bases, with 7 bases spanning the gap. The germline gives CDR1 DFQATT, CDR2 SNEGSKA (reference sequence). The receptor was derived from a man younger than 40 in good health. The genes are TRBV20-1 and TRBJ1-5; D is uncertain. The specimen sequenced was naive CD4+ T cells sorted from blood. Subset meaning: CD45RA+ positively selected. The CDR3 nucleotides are TGCAGTGCTACGAGTAGTCAGCCCCAGCATTTT. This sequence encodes CSATSSQPQHF.